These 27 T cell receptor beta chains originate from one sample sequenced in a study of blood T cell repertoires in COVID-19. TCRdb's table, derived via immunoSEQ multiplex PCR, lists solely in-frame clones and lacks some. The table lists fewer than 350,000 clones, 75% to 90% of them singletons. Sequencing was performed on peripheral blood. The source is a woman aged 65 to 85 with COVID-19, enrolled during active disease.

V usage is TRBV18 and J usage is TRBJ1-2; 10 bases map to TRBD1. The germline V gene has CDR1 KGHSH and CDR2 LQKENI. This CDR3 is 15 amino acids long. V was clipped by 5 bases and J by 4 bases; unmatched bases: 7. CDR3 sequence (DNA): TGTGCCAGCTCAACCATGACAGGGGGCGGCTATGGCTACACCTTC. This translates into CASSTMTGGGYGYTF.

The DNA of the CDR3 is TGTGCCAGCAGCGCACAGGGCTACGAGCAGTACTTC. Protein: CASSAQGYEQYF. This rearrangement joins TRBV7-9 to TRBJ2-7; D is possibly TRBD1 (6 bases). Trimming removed 5 bases at V and 3 bases at J, with 8 bases between. This CDR3 has 12 amino acids. CDR1 SEHNR and CDR2 FQNEAQ come from the germline V gene (reference sequence). The whole variable domain, filled in from reference TRBV7-9 and TRBJ2-7, reads DTGVSQNPRHKITKRGQNVTFRCDPISEHNRLYWYRQTLGQGPEFLTYFQNEAQLEKSRLLSDRFSAERPKGSFSTLEIQRTEQGDSAMYLCASSAQGYEQYFGPGTRLTVT.

The CDR3 loop reads CASSLGQSSYNEQFF. DNA for the CDR3: TGCGCCAGCAGCTTGGGACAGAGCTCCTACAATGAGCAGTTCTTC. V usage is TRBV5-1 and J usage is TRBJ2-1, with a tentative D call TRBD1 (5 bases). There are 15 residues in the CDR3. Per germline, CDR1 SGHRS and CDR2 YFSETQ. Between the trimmed V and J ends, which lost 0 bases and 0 bases, there was a span of 7 bases.

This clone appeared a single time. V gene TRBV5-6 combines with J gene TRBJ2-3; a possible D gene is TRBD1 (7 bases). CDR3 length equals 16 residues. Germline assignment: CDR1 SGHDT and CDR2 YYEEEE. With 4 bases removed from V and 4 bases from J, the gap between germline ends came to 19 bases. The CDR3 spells CASSGTGTVESDTQYF. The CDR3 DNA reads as TGTGCCAGCAGCGGGACTGGGACAGTGGAATCAGATACGCAGTATTTT.

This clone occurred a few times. CDR3 sequence: CASSPTSGGARSTGELFF. In DNA form, the CDR3 reads TGTGCCAGCTCACCGACTAGCGGGGGGGCGAGAAGCACCGGGGAGCTGTTTTTT. The gene calls are TRBV18 and TRBJ2-2; 14 positions match TRBD2. J was trimmed by 4 bases and V by 3 bases; bases with no gene match: 7. Germline V gene lookup returns CDR1 KGHSH and CDR2 LQKENI. CDR3 length: 18 residues.

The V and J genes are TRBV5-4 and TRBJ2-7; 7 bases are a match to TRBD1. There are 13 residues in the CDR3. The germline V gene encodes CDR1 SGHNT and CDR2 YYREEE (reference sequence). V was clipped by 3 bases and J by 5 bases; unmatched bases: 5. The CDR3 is CASSSKTGNEQYF. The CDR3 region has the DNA TGTGCCAGCAGCTCAAAGACAGGGAACGAGCAGTACTTC.

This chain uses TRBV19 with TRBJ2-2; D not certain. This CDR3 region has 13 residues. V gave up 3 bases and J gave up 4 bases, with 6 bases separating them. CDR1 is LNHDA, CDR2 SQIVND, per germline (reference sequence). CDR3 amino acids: CASSIGGTGELFF. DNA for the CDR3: TGTGCCAGTAGTATCGGTGGCACCGGGGAGCTGTTTTTT.

The CDR3 reads CSVAPGTGGTEAFF. In nucleotides, the CDR3 is TGCAGCGTTGCCCCTGGGACAGGCGGGACTGAAGCTTTCTTT. The J gene is TRBJ1-1, the V gene TRBV29-1, with 8 positions matching TRBD1. Trimming took 4 bases from V and 5 from J; bases not matched to a gene: 9. Germline CDR1 SQVTM, CDR2 ANQGSEA. The CDR3 length is 14 residues.

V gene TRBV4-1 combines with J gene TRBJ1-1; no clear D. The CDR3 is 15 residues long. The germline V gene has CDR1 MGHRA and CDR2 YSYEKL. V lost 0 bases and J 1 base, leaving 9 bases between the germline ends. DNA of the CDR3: TGCGCCAGCAGCCAAGAATGGGCGCCGAACACTGAAGCTTTCTTT. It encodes CASSQEWAPNTEAFF.

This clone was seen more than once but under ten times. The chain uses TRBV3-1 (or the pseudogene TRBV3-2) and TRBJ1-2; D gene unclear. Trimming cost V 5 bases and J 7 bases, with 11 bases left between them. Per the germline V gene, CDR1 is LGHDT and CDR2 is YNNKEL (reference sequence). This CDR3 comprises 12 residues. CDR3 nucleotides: TGTGCCAGCAGCTTTAGCCGGGGTGGCTACACCTTC. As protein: CASSFSRGGYTF.

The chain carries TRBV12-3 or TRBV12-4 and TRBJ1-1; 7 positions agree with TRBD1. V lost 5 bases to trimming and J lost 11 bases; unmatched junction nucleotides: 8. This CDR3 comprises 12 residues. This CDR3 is CASSLRTGTAFF. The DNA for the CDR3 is TGTGCCAGCAGTCTCAGGACAGGTACGGCTTTCTTT.

The CDR3 nucleotides read TGTGCCAGCAGCTTTAGCGGGGGCCCCAAGAATGAGCAGTTCTTC. This gives the protein CASSFSGGPKNEQFF. The chain links TRBV7-2 to TRBJ2-1; 9 bases line up with TRBD2. Germline CDR1 reads SGHTA; CDR2 reads FQGNSA. V was pared by 3 bases and J by 7 bases, with 7 bases of the junction left unmatched. The CDR3 totals 15 residues.

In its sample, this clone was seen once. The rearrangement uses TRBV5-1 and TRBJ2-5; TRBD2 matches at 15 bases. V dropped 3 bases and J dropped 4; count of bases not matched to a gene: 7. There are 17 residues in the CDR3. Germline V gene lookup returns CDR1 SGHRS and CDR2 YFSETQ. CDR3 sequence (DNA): TGCGCCAGCAGCTGGACTAGCGGGGGGGCCTTGGGAGAGACCCAGTACTTC. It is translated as CASSWTSGGALGETQYF.

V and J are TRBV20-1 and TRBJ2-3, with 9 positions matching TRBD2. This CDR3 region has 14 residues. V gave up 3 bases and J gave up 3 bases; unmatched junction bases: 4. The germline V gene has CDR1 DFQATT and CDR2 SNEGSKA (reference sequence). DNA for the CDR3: TGCAGTGCTAGTTTTGCGGGGGGGACAGATACGCAGTATTTT. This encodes CSASFAGGTDTQYF.

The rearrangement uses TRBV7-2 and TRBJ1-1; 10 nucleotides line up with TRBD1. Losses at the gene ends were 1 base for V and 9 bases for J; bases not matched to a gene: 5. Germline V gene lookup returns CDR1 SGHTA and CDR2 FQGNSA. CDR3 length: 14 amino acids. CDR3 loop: CASSLVGQGSKAFF. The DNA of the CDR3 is TGTGCCAGCAGCTTAGTGGGACAGGGGTCAAAAGCTTTCTTT.

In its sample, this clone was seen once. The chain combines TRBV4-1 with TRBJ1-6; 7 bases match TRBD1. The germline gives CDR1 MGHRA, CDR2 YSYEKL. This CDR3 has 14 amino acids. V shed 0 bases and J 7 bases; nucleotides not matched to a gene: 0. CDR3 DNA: TGCGCCAGCAGCCAAGAGGGACAGAATTCACCCCTCCACTTT. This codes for CASSQEGQNSPLHF.

CDR3: CASSQDREKLFF. The CDR3 bases are TGCGCCAGCAGCCAAGATCGGGAAAAACTGTTTTTT. The gene calls are TRBV4-3 and TRBJ1-4; D unresolved. Looked up from germline, CDR1 is LGHNA and CDR2 is YSLEER. This CDR3 is 12 amino acids long. Trimming pared 0 bases from V and 8 bases from J, leaving 4 bases between.

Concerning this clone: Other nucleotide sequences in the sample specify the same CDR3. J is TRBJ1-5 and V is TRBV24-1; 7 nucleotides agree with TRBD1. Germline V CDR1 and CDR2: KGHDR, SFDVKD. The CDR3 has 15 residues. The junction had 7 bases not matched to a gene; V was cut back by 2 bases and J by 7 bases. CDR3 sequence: CATSDWGQGDQPQHF. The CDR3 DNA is TGTGCCACCAGTGATTGGGGCCAGGGGGACCAGCCCCAGCATTTT.

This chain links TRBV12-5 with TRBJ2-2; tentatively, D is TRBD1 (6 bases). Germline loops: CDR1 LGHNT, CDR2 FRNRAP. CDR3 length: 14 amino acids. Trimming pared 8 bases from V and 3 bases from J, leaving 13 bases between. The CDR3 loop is CASSAGVDTGELFF. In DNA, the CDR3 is TGTGCTAGTTCGGCAGGGGTGGACACCGGGGAGCTGTTTTTT. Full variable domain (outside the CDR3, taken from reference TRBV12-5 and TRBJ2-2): DARVTQTPRHKVTEMGQEVTMRCQPILGHNTVFWYRQTMMQGLELLAYFRNRAPLDDSGMPKDRFSAEMPDATLATLKIQPSEPRDSAVYFCASSAGVDTGELFFGEGSRLTVL.

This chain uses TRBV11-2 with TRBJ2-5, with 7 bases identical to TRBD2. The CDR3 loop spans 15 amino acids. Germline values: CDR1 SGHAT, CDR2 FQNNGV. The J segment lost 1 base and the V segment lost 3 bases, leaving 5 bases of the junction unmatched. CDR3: CASSLGGEIQETQYF. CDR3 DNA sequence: TGTGCCAGCAGCTTGGGGGGGGAGATCCAAGAGACCCAGTACTTC.

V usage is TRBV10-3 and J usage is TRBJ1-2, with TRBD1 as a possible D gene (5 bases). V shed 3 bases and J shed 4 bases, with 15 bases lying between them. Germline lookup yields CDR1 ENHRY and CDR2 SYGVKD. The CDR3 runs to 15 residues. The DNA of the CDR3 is TGTGCCATCAGTGAACAGGAACGTCGGACCTATGGCTACACCTTC. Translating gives CAISEQERRTYGYTF.

The CDR3, as DNA: TGTGCCAGCAGTTTGGGAGGCGGAAGGGCTTTCTTT. This translates into CASSLGGGRAFF. The chain joins TRBV27 to TRBJ1-1, with no clear D. Trimming stripped 3 bases from V and 11 bases from J, with 13 bases between. Germline V gene data show CDR1 as MNHEY and CDR2 as SMNVEV (reference sequence). CDR3 length equals 12 residues.

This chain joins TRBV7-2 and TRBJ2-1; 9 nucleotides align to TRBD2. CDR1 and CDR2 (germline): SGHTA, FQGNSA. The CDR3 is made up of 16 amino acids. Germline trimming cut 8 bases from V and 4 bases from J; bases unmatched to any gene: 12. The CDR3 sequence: CASGPPSLAGYNEQFF. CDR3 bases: TGTGCCAGCGGACCTCCATCACTAGCGGGTTACAATGAGCAGTTCTTC.

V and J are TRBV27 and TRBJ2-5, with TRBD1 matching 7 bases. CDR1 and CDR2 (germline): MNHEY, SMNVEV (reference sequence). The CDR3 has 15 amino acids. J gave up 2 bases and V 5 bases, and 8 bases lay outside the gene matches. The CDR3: CASSPLRDRQETQYF. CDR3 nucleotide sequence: TGTGCCAGCAGTCCCCTCCGGGACAGACAAGAGACCCAGTACTTC.

DNA for the CDR3: TGTGCCAGTAGGGGACAGAGTTGGGCTTTCTTT. Protein product: CASRGQSWAFF. The chain recombines TRBV19 with TRBJ1-1; 7 positions match TRBD1. The CDR3 loop spans 11 amino acids. The junction had 6 bases not matched to a gene; V was cut back by 6 bases and J by 11 bases. Germline loops: CDR1 LNHDA, CDR2 SQIVND (reference sequence).

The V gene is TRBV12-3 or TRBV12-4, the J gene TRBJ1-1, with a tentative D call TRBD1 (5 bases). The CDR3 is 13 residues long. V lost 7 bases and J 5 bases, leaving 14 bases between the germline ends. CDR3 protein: CASNKGLRTEAFF. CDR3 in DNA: TGTGCCAGCAACAAGGGGCTCAGGACTGAAGCTTTCTTT.

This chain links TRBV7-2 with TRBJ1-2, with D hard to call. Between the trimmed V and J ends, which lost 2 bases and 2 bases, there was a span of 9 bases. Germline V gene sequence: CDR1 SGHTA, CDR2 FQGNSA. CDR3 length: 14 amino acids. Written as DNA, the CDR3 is TGTGCCAGCAGCTTAACTTCACTAAACTATGGCTACACCTTC. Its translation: CASSLTSLNYGYTF.